This TCR beta chain was sequenced in a study of blood T cell repertoires in COVID-19. Assay used: immunoSEQ multiplex PCR; TCRdb lists only in-frame clones, some missing. The sample holds some 260,000 clones, more than 65% seen once. The CDR3 covers 15 residues. The V gene's germline CDR1 is SNHLY and CDR2 FYNNEI. Trimming removed 4 bases at V and 0 bases at J, with 10 bases between. The sample taken for sequencing was peripheral blood. This receptor was obtained from a woman in her forties with active or convalescent COVID-19. The J gene is TRBJ2-4, the V gene TRBV2; no definite D call. CDR3 nucleotides: TGTGCCAGCAGTGTCGAGAGCCTAGCCAAAAACATTCAGTACTTC. Translated, it gives CASSVESLAKNIQYF.